This T cell receptor (beta chain) was sequenced in a study of cytomegalovirus exposure and HLA in healthy donors. This clone came up a few times. The germline V gene has CDR1 SGHTA and CDR2 FQGNSA. The CDR3 consists of 16 residues. V shed 2 bases, J shed 5 bases, and the junction held 9 bases outside the gene matches. 13 Jbeta primers and 60 Vbeta primers were used for the PCR. TCRdb's table, derived via immunoSEQ multiplex PCR, lists solely in-frame clones and lacks some. The repertoire holds fewer than 200,000 clones, with about 68% as singletons. The origin of this receptor is a man between 18 and 29 years old in good health and CMV-seronegative. This rearrangement joins TRBV7-2 to TRBJ2-1, with TRBD2 identical over 7 bases. The sequenced material came from PBMCs. CDR3 protein: CASSLQGGRFHNEQFF. DNA of the CDR3: TGTGCCAGCAGCTTACAGGGCGGGAGATTTCACAATGAGCAGTTCTTC. Looking up the rest from reference TRBV7-2 and TRBJ2-1 gives the full variable domain: GAGVSQSPSNKVTEKGKDVELRCDPISGHTALYWYRQSLGQGLEFLIYFQGNSAPDKSGLPSDRFSAERTGGSVSTLTIQRTQQEDSAVYLCASSLQGGRFHNEQFFGPGTRLTVL.